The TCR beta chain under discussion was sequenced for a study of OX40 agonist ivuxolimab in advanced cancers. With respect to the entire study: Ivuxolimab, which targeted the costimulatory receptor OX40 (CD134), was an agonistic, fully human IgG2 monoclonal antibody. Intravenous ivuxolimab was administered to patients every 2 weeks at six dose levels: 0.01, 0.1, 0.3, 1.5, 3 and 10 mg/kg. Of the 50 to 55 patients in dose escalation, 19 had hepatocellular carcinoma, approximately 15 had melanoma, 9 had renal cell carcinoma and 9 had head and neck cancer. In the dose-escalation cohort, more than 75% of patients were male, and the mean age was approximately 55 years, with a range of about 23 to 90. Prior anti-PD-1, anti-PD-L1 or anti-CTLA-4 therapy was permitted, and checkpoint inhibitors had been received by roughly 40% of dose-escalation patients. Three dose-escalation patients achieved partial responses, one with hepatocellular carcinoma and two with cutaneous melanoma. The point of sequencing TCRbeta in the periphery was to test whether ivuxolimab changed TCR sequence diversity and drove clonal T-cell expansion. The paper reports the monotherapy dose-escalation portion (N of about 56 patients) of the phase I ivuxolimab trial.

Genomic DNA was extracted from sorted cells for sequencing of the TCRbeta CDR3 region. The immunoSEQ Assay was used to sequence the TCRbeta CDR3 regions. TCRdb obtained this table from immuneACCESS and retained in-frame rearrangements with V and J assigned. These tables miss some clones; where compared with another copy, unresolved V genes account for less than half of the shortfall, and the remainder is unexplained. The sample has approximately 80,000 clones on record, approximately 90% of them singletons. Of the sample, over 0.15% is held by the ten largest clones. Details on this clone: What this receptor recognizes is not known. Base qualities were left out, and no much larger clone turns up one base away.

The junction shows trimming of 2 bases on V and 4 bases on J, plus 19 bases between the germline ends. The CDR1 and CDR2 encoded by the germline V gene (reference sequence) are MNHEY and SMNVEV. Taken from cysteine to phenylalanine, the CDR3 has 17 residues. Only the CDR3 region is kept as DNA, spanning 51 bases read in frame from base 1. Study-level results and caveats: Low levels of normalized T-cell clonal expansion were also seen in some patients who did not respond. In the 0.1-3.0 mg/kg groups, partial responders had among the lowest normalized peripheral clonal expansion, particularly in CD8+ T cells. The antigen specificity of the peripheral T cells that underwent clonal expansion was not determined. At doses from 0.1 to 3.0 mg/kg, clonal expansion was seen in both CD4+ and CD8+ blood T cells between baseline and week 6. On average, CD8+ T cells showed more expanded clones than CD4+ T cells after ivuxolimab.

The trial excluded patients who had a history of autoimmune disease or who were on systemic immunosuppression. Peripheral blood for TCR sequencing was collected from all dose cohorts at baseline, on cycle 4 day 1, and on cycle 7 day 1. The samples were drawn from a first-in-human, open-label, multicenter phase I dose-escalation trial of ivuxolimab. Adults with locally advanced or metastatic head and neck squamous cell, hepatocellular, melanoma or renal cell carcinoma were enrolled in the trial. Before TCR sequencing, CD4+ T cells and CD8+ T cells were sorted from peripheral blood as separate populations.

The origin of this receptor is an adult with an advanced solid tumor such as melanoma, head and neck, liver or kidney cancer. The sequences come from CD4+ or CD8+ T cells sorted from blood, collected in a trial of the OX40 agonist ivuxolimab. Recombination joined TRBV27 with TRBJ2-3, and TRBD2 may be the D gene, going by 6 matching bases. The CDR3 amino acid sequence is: CASSLGSGGPLADTQYF. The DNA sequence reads TGTGCCAGCAGTTTAGGGAGCGGAGGGCCATTGGCAGATACGCAGTATTTT.